This entry concerns a single T cell receptor beta chain. Its antigen is unknown. The data originate from a study of glioma-infiltrating T cells after dendritic cell vaccination. V shed 3 bases and J shed 5 bases, with 17 bases lying between them. The CDR3 totals 16 residues. The germline gives CDR1 LNHDA, CDR2 SQIVND (reference sequence). The sample's time point: after dendritic cell vaccination, including at tumor progression/relapse. Whole-study findings and limits: Estimated pretreatment TIL content predicted outcome after dendritic cell vaccination.

Input was 2 ug genomic DNA, or all available if less. Generated by immunoSEQ multiplex PCR, the TCRdb table keeps only in-frame clones and is missing some. The data show roughly 56,000 clones, roughly 84% seen once. The chain has TRBV19 and TRBJ1-5, with no clear D. This TCR came from a human donor with glioblastoma. Here the sequenced sample was blood, taken after dendritic cell vaccination. The CDR3 coding sequence is TGTGCCAGTAGTATCGGTACAGCCCGCCTTCATCAGCCCCAGCATTTT. It encodes CASSIGTARLHQPQHF.